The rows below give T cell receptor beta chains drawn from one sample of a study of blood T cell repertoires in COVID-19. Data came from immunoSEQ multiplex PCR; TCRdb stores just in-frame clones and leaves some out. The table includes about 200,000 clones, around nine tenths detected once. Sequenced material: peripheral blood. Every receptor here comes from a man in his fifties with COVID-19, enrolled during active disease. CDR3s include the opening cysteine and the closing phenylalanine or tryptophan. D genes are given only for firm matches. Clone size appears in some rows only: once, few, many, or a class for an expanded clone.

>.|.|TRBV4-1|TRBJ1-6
TGCGCCAGCAGCCAATTAGAGGGGGGGTCACCCCTCCACTTT
CASSQLEGGSPLHF
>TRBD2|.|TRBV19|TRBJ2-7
TGTGCCAGTAGCGGACTAGCGGGAGAAGGCGAGCAGTACTTC
CASSGLAGEGEQYF
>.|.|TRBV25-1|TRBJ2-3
TGTGCCAGCAGTGAATACGGGGGGCCCACAGATACGCAGTATTTT
CASSEYGGPTDTQYF
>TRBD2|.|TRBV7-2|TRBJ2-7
TGTGCCAGCAGCTTAAGGCTAGCGGGGGGGCACGAGCAGTACTTC
CASSLRLAGGHEQYF
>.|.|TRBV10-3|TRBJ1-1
TGTGCCATCAGTGACTCAGGGTTGGGCACTGAAGCTTTCTTT
CAISDSGLGTEAFF
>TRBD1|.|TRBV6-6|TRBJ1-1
TGTGCCAGCAGTTTCGCCGGGACAGGGGACGCTGAAGCTTTCTTT
CASSFAGTGDAEAFF
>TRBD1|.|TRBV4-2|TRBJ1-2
TGTGCCAGCAGCCTCCTCACCCCGGGACAGGGGATTGGGGGTGGCTACACCTTC
CASSLLTPGQGIGGGYTF
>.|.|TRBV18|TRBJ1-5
TGTGCCAGCTCACCCCCCGGGACTCGGGGACAGCCCCAGCATTTT
CASSPPGTRGQPQHF
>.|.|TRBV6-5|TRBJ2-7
TGTGCCAGCAGTTACGGGCCAGGATACGAGCAGTACTTC
CASSYGPGYEQYF
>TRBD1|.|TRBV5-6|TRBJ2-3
TGTGCCAGCAGCTTGCGGACAGGAAGCACAGATACGCAGTATTTT
CASSLRTGSTDTQYF
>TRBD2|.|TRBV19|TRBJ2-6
TGTGCCAGTAGTATGATGTTATGGACTAGCGGGGGGACTGGGGCCAACGTCCTGACTTTC
CASSMMLWTSGGTGANVLTF
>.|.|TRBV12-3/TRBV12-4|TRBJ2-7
TGTGCCAGCAGTGCCCAGGGGATCGAGCAGTACTTC
CASSAQGIEQYF
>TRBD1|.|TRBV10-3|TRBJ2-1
TGTGCCATCAGTGTGCAGGGGGCGAATGAGCAGTTCTTC
CAISVQGANEQFF
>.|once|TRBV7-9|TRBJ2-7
TGTGCCAGCAGCTTAGCCAGGGGTGGTGAGCAGTACTTC
CASSLARGGEQYF
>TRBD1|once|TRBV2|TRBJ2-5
TGTGCCAGCAGCCGGGACAGACCTTCCCAAGAGACCCAGTACTTC
CASSRDRPSQETQYF
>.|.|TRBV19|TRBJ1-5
TGTGCCAGTAGTATCAACAGGGTGAGACAGCCCCAGCATTTT
CASSINRVRQPQHF
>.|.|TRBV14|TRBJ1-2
TGTGCCAGCGCTAGACAGTTTAACTATGGCTACACCTTC
CASARQFNYGYTF
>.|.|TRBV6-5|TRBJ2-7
TGTGCCAGCAGTTACTCGTTGGCCCAGTCCTACGAGCAGTACTTC
CASSYSLAQSYEQYF
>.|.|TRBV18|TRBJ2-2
TGTGCCAGCTCACCACTGGGCGTGGCCGGGGAGCTGTTTTTT
CASSPLGVAGELFF
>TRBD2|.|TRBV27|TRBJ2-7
TGTGCCAGCAGTCTCACACGGGAGGCCGGCTACGAGCAGTACTTC
CASSLTREAGYEQYF
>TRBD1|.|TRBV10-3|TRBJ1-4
TGTGCCATCAGTGGAACGACAGGGTGGGAAAAACTGTTTTTT
CAISGTTGWEKLFF
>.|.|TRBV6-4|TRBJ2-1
TGTGCCAGCAGGAGGGCCCTACAGTTCTTC
CASRRALQFF
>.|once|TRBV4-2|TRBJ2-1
TGTGCCAGCAGCCAAGTAGTCGGGGGACCCTCCTTCACTGAGCAGTTCTTC
CASSQVVGGPSFTEQFF
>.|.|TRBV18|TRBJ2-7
TGTGCCAGCTCACCTGGGGCAGGGCGATACGAGCAGTACTTC
CASSPGAGRYEQYF
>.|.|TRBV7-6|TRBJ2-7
TGTGCCAGCAGCTTAGCGGCACCACCATCCTACGAGCAGTACTTC
CASSLAAPPSYEQYF
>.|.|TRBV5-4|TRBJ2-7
TGTGCCAGCAGCGGCCCTAGCTCCTACGAGCAGTACTTC
CASSGPSSYEQYF
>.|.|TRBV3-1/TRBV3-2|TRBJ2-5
TGTGCCAGCAGCCCCCTCCTGTACCAAGAGACCCAGTACTTC
CASSPLLYQETQYF
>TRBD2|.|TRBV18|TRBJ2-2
TGTGCCAGCTCACCACCGTCTAGCGGGACCGGGGAGCTGTTTTTT
CASSPPSSGTGELFF
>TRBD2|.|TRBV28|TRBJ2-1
TGTGCCAGCAGTTTAGACCCTCCCTTGCTAGCGGGGGGGCACAATGAGCAGTTCTTC
CASSLDPPLLAGGHNEQFF
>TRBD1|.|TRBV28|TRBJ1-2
TGTGCCAGCAACATATTGGGCCGGACAGGGCTTGGTGACTATGGCTACACCTTC
CASNILGRTGLGDYGYTF
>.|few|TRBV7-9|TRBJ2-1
TGTGCCAGCAGCCAACAACAGGGCCGTACGTTCTTC
CASSQQQGRTFF
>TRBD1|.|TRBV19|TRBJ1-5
TGTGCCAGCCGAGCCGGACAGGGAAATGTTCGGCCCCAGCATTTT
CASRAGQGNVRPQHF
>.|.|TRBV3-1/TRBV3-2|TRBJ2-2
TGTGCCAGCAGGTACACGACGAACACCGGGGAGCTGTTTTTT
CASRYTTNTGELFF
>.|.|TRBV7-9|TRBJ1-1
TGTGCCAGCAGCCTTCGAGCTTCTGAAGCTTTCTTT
CASSLRASEAFF
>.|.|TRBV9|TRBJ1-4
TGTGCCAGCAGCGGCCCCCCAGGGGCGGGTGAAAAACTGTTTTTT
CASSGPPGAGEKLFF
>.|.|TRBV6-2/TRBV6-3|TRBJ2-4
TGTGCCAGCAGTGGGACAAACCTAGCCAAAAACATTCAGTACTTC
CASSGTNLAKNIQYF
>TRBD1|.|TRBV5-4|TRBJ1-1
TGTGCCACCCGGAGAGGGGGCGCTCGGGAAACTGAAGCTTTCTTT
CATRRGGARETEAFF
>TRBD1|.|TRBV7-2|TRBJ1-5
TGTGCCAGCAGCTTTACATCAACAGGGGCCTGGCCCCAGCATTTT
CASSFTSTGAWPQHF
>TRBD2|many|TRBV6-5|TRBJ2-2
TGTGCCAGCAGTTACTCGACTAGCGGGAGTCACGGGGAGCTGTTTTTT
CASSYSTSGSHGELFF
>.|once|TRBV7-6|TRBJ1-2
TGTGCCAGCAGCCAGCGACGGAACTATGGCTACACCTTC
CASSQRRNYGYTF
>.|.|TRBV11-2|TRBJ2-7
TGTGCCAGCAGCTTAGATGGGGCTAGCGACTACGAGCAGTACTTC
CASSLDGASDYEQYF
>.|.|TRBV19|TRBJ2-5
TGTGCCAGTAGTAATGAGAGGCAAGAGACCCAGTACTTC
CASSNERQETQYF
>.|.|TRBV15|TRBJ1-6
TGTGCCACCAGCATCTTATTCTGGGGCGCATTAGTGTCCTATAATTCACCCCTCCACTTT
CATSILFWGALVSYNSPLHF
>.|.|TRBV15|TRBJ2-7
TGTGCCACCAGCAGAGATCCGGTCGCCTACGAGCAGTACTTC
CATSRDPVAYEQYF
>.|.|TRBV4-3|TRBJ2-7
TGCGCCAGCAGCCAAGAAAGAGCTTACGAGCAGTACTTC
CASSQERAYEQYF
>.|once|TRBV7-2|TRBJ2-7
TGTGCCAGCAGCAACGCAGGGGCTCGCGAGCAGTACTTC
CASSNAGAREQYF
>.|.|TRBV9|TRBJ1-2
TGTGCCAGCAGCGTAGAAACCCCCGAGGAAGGCTACACCTTC
CASSVETPEEGYTF
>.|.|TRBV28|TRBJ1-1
TGTGCCAGCAGTTTTCCCACCCTTGCTGGCAGTGCGAACACTGAAGCTTTCTTT
CASSFPTLAGSANTEAFF
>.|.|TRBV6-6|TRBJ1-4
TGTGCCAGCAGTTTCGACAGTTCCAATGAAAAACTGTTTTTT
CASSFDSSNEKLFF
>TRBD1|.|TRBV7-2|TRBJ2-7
TGTGCCAGCAGCACCAGCAAGCACAGGGGAGCGCACGAGCAGTACTTC
CASSTSKHRGAHEQYF
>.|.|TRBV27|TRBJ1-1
TGTGCCAGCAGCCCTTTGACAGGGAACACTGAAGCTTTCTTT
CASSPLTGNTEAFF
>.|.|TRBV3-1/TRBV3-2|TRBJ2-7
TGTGCCAGCAGCCTTGGCAGGGGCTACGAGCAGTACTTC
CASSLGRGYEQYF
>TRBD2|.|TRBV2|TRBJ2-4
TGTGCCAGCAGCAAAGTAGCGGGCCTGGACATTCAGTACTTC
CASSKVAGLDIQYF
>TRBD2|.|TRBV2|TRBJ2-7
TGTGCCAGCAGTGAGGGATTGACTAGCGGGGGGGCGTACGAGCAGTACTTC
CASSEGLTSGGAYEQYF
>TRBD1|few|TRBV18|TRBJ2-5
TGTGCCAGCTCGCAGACAGGGGGCGTAGAGACCCAGTACTTC
CASSQTGGVETQYF
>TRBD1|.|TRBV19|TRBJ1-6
TGTGCCAGTAGTATAAGTGGACAGGGTGATGGTTCACCCCTCCACTTT
CASSISGQGDGSPLHF
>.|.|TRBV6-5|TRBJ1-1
TGTGCCAGCAGCAGGGCTTCGAACACTGAAGCTTTCTTT
CASSRASNTEAFF